This T cell receptor (beta chain) was sequenced for a study of blood T cell repertoires in COVID-19. The assay was immunoSEQ multiplex PCR, and TCRdb's table has in-frame clones only and misses some. Of 250,000 or so clones in the sample, 84% were seen once. In germline, CDR1 is MGHRA, CDR2 YSYEKL. The CDR3 sequence is 13 residues long. Trimming pared 8 bases from V and 6 bases from J, leaving 14 bases between. This sequence originates from a woman between 35 and 50 years old who had recovered from COVID-19. The rearrangement joins TRBV4-1 to TRBJ2-1; possible D gene TRBD1, 5 bases. Sequencing was performed on peripheral blood. CDR3: CASGAEPFNEQFF. The CDR3 nucleotides are TGCGCCAGCGGGGCAGAGCCATTCAATGAGCAGTTCTTC.